Listed here is a single T cell receptor beta chain. What it binds is not known. Produced via immunoSEQ multiplex PCR; TCRdb's table is partial and in-frame only. Among around 160,000 clones listed, around 93% were seen once. The entry originates in a study of T cell responses to AZD1222 COVID-19 vaccine. Regarding the study as a whole: Nearly half of spike-specific TCRs reportedly target variant regions that are unmutated in the B.1.351 and B.1.1.7 variants. Spike regions recognized by vaccine-associated CD4 TCRs spanned the protein, led by 160-218 and 743-854. White British people made up most donors, females outnumbered males, and clonal diversity was possibly underestimated. Sampling captured repertoires only after the peak T cell response.

Germline CDR1 reads SGHVS; CDR2 reads FNYEAQ. The junction had 12 bases not matched to a gene; V was cut back by 2 bases and J by 0 bases. The length of the CDR3 is 19 residues. The sample here was peripheral blood, taken on day 0 of AZD1222 vaccination. This chain connects TRBV7-6 to TRBJ2-7, with 11 nucleotides matching TRBD2. This TCR was sampled from an adult in good health. The CDR3 is CASSLFPTSGGFSSYEQYF. The DNA for the CDR3 is TGTGCCAGCAGCTTATTCCCTACTAGCGGGGGCTTCAGCTCCTACGAGCAGTACTTC.